This record covers a single T cell receptor beta chain. No cognate antigen has been identified for it. No base qualities exist here, and no much larger clone lies one base off it. The meaning of the sample's time point label: pretreatment peripheral blood. A cohort of about 31 patients with locally advanced or metastatic urothelial carcinoma, treated at Memorial Sloan Kettering on a trial protocol, was included. Peripheral blood mononuclear cells were collected pretreatment and during treatment, at between 1 and 8 total time points per patient. The Qiagen DNeasy Blood extraction kit was used to purify genomic DNA from total PBMCs and tumor samples. PBMCs were collected pretreatment and during treatment, and were isolated and stored as previously described. The sample originates from a study of PD-L1 blockade in urothelial cancer (TCRdb year 2017). Regarding the complete study: Every patient began therapy around 2014 and was given atezolizumab 1,200 mg intravenously every 3 weeks. Whole exome sequencing and RNA sequencing of pretreatment tumors were performed alongside TCR sequencing in the same patients. An ECOG performance status of 0 or 1 was recorded for the patients, and 0 to 3 prior chemotherapy regimens had been received by the patients. Durable clinical benefit was achieved by nine patients and was not achieved by 20 patients. Blood samples were analyzed at two time points: 3 weeks after treatment start (second dose) and 6 weeks after treatment start. Durable clinical benefit meant progression-free survival longer than 6 months, and TCR features were also tested against progression-free and overall survival. Pretreatment tumor samples and matched peripheral blood, collected serially before and after atezolizumab treatment, underwent TCR sequencing. Over 28 patients had pretreatment blood TCR-seq, roughly 24 had at least one posttreatment blood collection, and roughly 24 had tumor TCR-seq. Blood samples gave median yields of around 140,000 T cells and 83,000 or so unique TCRs, along with a median clonality of about 0.084. About nine tenths of the roughly 29 patients were identified as males with urothelial cancer of bladder origin, and a prior smoking history was reported by 18 of 29 patients. The study, an exploratory multi-omic analysis, examined somatic, immune and clinical correlates of response to PD-L1 blockade with atezolizumab in urothelial cancer. Overall study outcomes, separate from this receptor: A pretreatment peripheral blood TCR clonality below the median was linked to improved progression-free and overall survival. Small sample size (n of about 30) and many exploratory analyses mean the results are intended to be hypothesis-generating. Among patients with durable benefit, tumor-associated TCR clones showed greater expansion in peripheral blood 3 weeks after treatment started (n ≈ 23, p = 0.022).

The germline V gene encodes CDR1 LNHDA and CDR2 SQIVND (reference sequence). V has 5 bases trimmed and J has 6 bases trimmed; junction bases matching no gene number 11. From its cysteine to its phenylalanine, the CDR3 spans 15 amino acids. Only the CDR3 part of the read is kept: 45 bases, read in frame from the first base. Each PCR received spiked-in synthetic TCR analog templates so that absolute template abundance could be estimated from read counts. The immunoSEQ assay was used to amplify TCRbeta CDR3 regions from genomic DNA with bias-controlled V and J gene primers. Rearranged TCRbeta segments were sequenced at approximately 20X coverage. In the authors' own workflow: Clustering was used to correct sequencing errors, and CDR3s were annotated against IMGT so that V, D and J genes could be assigned. Only productive TCRbeta rearrangements were used in downstream analyses, excluding out-of-frame or stop-codon sequences. Clonality was computed as one minus Shannon entropy normalized by the log of the number of unique productive sequences. Fisher's exact test with Benjamini-Hochberg correction, at a threshold of adjusted p below 0.01, was used to find clones that differed between time points or between blood and tumor. TCRdb retrieved this table from immuneACCESS and kept in-frame rearrangements only. Not all clones are present; in checked studies, unresolved V genes account for under half, and no reason is known for the remainder. Clonal size and the V and J genes are those of that table, whereas D and trimming came from the DNA. The table for this sample lists 90,000 to 100,000 clones; 90% of them were counted only once. The ten top clones hold under 2% of the sample.

The sequence links TRBV19 to TRBJ2-7, with 9 bases matching TRBD1. This sequence originates from a man between 60 and 75 years old with urothelial cancer. The sample consisted of PBMCs, taken around atezolizumab (anti-PD-L1) treatment. CDR3 loop: CASSVNLQGASEQYF. The DNA is TGTGCCAGTAGTGTAAACCTACAGGGGGCATCCGAGCAGTACTTC.